This T cell receptor beta chain was retrieved from a study of blood T cell repertoires in COVID-19. Study-level background: COVID-19 samples collected from the United States, Italy and Spain covered acute and convalescent phases. PBMCs, B-cell-depleted T cells, or T cells were the source of the cDNA or gDNA that made up the material.

Under the authors' procedure: Estimation of nucleated cell counts relied on the amplification of reference gene primers. Profiling relied on immunoSEQ multiplex PCR, and the TCRdb table lists in-frame clones only, not all of them. For V, J and clone size, that table is used; D and trimming come from the DNA. Among over 70,000 clones, about four fifths were seen once, and the ten largest hold approximately 27%. This CDR3 is built from 14 residues. V gave up 4 bases and J gave up 3 bases, with 12 bases separating them. Looked up from germline, CDR1 is SNHLY and CDR2 is FYNNEI. The rearrangement links TRBV2 to TRBJ1-1, with TRBD1 as a possible D gene (5 bases). What was sequenced was peripheral blood. This receptor was obtained from an elderly woman with active or convalescent COVID-19. The CDR3 is CASSARGGDTEAFF. DNA of the CDR3: TGTGCCAGCAGTGCCCGTGGGGGGGACACTGAAGCTTTCTTT.